This T cell receptor beta chain is from a study of blood T cells in healthy people across ages. The V segment lost 6 bases and the J segment 0 bases; nucleotides outside the gene matches: 6. The CDR3 sequence is 14 residues long. Looked up from germline, CDR1 is DFQATT and CDR2 is SNEGSKA (reference sequence). Then a second PCR, running about 6 to 12 cycles, was carried out with a sample-barcoded 5' primer and a J-beta primer mix. TCRdb used MiXCR to reprocess the 5' RACE reads, holding one entry per CDR3 protein. This sample carries around 1,500,000 distinct CDR3 sequences, over 25% of them seen once, and the ten largest clones take over 7%. Study conclusions and caveats: Relative to aged donors, long-lived donors carried more naive CD4+ cells and displayed higher diversity. Conclusively comparing naive with antigen-experienced cells was impossible with unsorted PBMCs.

About this clonotype itself: Its specificity is not known.

Each donor gave roughly 9.1 milliliters of peripheral blood. The chain recombines TRBV20-1 with TRBJ2-3; 7 bases align to TRBD1. The specimen was blood. The clonotype was recovered from a woman aged 25 to 39 in good health. CDR3 in DNA: TGCAGTGCCCGGAGACAGGGCAGCACAGATACGCAGTATTTT. The encoded protein is CSARRQGSTDTQYF.